A selection of T cell receptor beta chains follows, all from one sample in a study of shared clonotypes between healthy human individuals. Profiled with immunoSEQ multiplex PCR; TCRdb holds only in-frame clones, not every one. The table records 650,000 to 800,000 clones, roughly 72% of them present only once. The source material was memory CD4+ T cells sorted from blood. Receptors originate from a woman aged 25 to 39 in good health. Each CDR3 is given without its conserved first and last residue. D genes are given only for firm matches.

V,D,J,CDR3
TRBV10-3,.,TRBJ2-5,AIKGLKETQY
TRBV5-1,TRBD2,TRBJ2-3,ASSLRRGGGLAGISTDTQY
TRBV5-1,.,TRBJ1-1,ASSKPGKRNTEAF
TRBV19,.,TRBJ2-2,ASRNSRTHSGELF
TRBV5-4,.,TRBJ2-7,ASSSGGQIYEQY
TRBV14,TRBD2,TRBJ2-4,ASSFGGGTKNIQY
TRBV5-1,TRBD2,TRBJ2-2,ASAGVRTGELF
TRBV18,.,TRBJ1-1,ASSRIGENRMNTEAF
TRBV5-1,.,TRBJ2-1,ASSRDLSSYNEQF
TRBV4-1,.,TRBJ2-5,ASSQDPGETQY
TRBV18,.,TRBJ1-4,ASSPGGDGEKLF
TRBV19,TRBD1,TRBJ1-4,ASSVGTGDEKLF
TRBV7-2,TRBD1,TRBJ1-5,ASSLVGTGSGQPQH
TRBV14,.,TRBJ1-2,ASSPDRRNYGYT
TRBV28,.,TRBJ1-1,ASRRSGGEAF
TRBV5-1,TRBD1,TRBJ2-2,ASRMGDRDTGELF
TRBV5-1,.,TRBJ2-7,ASSLVGSYEQY
TRBV19,.,TRBJ2-3,ASSPRTVTSTDTQY
TRBV21-1,.,TRBJ2-7,ASSKLTPTALGSYEQY
TRBV7-3,TRBD2,TRBJ2-1,ATAGGEQF
TRBV7-2,.,TRBJ1-1,ASSLVQTGKAF
TRBV29-1,TRBD2,TRBJ2-5,SVDGTIETQY
TRBV7-2,TRBD2,TRBJ2-5,ASSLVGLAGGNQETQY
TRBV19,.,TRBJ2-7,ASKSMDGTYEQY
TRBV6-4,.,TRBJ1-2,ASSDGTNYGYT
TRBV15,.,TRBJ1-1,ATSARRASETEAF
TRBV2,.,TRBJ1-2,ASRGWEASYT